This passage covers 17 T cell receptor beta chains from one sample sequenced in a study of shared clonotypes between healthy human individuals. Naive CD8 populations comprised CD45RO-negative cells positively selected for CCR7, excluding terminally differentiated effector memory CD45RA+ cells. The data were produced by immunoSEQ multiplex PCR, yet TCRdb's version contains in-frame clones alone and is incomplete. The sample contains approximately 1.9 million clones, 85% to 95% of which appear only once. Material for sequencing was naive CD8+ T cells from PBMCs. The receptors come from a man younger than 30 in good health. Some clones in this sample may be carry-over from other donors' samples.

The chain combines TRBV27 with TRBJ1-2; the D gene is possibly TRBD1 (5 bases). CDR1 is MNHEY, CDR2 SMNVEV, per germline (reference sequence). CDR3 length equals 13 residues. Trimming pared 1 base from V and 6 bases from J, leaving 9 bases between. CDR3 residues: CASSLFRGHGYTF. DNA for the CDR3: TGTGCCAGCAGTTTATTCCGGGGCCATGGCTACACCTTC.

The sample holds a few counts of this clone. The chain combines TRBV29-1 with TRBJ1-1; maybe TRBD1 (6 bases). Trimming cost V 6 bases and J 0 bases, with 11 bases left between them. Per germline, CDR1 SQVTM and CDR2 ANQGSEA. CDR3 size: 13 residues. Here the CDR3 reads CSVEQGLNTEAFF. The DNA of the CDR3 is TGCAGCGTAGAACAGGGTTTGAACACTGAAGCTTTCTTT.

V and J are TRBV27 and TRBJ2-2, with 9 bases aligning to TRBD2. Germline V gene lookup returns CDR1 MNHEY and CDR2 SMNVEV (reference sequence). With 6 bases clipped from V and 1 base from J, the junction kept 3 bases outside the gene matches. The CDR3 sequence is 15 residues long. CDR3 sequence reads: CASSLAGRNTGELFF. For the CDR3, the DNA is TGTGCCAGCAGCCTAGCGGGAAGGAACACCGGGGAGCTGTTTTTT.

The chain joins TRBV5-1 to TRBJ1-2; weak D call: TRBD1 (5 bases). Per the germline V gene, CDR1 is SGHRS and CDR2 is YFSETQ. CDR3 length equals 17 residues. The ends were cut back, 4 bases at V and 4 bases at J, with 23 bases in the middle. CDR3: CASSLGPWGDKGYGYTF. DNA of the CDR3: TGCGCCAGCAGCCTGGGGCCTTGGGGAGATAAGGGCTATGGCTACACCTTC.

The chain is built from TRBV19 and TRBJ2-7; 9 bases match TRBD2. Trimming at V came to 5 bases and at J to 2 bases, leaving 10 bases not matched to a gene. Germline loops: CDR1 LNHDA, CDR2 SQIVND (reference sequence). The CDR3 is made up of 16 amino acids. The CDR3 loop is CASSLVTSGDPYEQYF. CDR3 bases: TGTGCCAGTAGTCTGGTGACTAGCGGAGACCCCTACGAGCAGTACTTC.

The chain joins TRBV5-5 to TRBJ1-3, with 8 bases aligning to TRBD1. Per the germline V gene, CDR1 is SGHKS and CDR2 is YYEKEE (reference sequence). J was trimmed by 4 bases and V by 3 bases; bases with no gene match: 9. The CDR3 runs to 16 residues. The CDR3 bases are TGTGCCAGCAGCTCGGACCGGACAGGGTTAGGAAACACCATATATTTT. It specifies CASSSDRTGLGNTIYF.

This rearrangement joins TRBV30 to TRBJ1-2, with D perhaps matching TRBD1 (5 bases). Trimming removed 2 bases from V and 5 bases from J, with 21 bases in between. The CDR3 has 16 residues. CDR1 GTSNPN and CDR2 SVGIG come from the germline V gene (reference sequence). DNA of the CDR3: TGTGCCTGGAGTTTAGGGACCTTGGGTCAGCGATATGGCTACACCTTC. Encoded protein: CAWSLGTLGQRYGYTF.

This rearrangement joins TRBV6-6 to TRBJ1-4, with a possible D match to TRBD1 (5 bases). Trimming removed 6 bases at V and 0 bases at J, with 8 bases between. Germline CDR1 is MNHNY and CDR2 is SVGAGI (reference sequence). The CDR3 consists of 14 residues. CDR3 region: CASSETATNEKLFF. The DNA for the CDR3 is TGTGCCAGCAGCGAGACAGCAACTAATGAAAAACTGTTTTTT.

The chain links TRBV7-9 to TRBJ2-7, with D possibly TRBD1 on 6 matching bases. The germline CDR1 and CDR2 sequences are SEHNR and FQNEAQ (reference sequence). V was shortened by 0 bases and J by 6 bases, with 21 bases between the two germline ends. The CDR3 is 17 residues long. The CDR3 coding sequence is TGTGCCAGCAGCTTAGCGAGAGATGACAGGTCGCTCTTCGAGCAGTACTTC. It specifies CASSLARDDRSLFEQYF. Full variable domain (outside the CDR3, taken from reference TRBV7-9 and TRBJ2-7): DTGVSQNPRHKITKRGQNVTFRCDPISEHNRLYWYRQTLGQGPEFLTYFQNEAQLEKSRLLSDRFSAERPKGSFSTLEIQRTEQGDSAMYLCASSLARDDRSLFEQYFGPGTRLTVT.

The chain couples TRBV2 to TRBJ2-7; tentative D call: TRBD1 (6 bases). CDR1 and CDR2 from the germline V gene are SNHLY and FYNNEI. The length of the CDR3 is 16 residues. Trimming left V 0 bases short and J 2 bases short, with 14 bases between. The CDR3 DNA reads TGTGCCAGCAGTGAAGCAAGGACAGAAATTACCTACGAGCAGTACTTC. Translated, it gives CASSEARTEITYEQYF.

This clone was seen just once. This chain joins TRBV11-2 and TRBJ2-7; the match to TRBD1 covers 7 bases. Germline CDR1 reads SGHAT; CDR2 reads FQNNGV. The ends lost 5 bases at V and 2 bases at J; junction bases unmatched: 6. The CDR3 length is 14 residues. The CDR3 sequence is CASSLNRGAYEQYF. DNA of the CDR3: TGTGCCAGCAGCCTCAACAGGGGAGCCTACGAGCAGTACTTC.

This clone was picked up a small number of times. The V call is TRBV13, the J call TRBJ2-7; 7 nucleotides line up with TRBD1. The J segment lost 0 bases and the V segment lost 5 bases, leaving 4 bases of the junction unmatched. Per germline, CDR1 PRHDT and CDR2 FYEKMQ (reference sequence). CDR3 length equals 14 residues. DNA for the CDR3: TGTGCCAGCAGCAACCGGGACAGCTCCTACGAGCAGTACTTC. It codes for CASSNRDSSYEQYF.

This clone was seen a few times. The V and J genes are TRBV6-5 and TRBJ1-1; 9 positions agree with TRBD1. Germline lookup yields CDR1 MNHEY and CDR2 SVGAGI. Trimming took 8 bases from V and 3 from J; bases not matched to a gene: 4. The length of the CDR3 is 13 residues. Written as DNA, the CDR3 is TGTGCCAGCTGGGACAGGGTTTACACTGAAGCTTTCTTT. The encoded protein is CASWDRVYTEAFF.

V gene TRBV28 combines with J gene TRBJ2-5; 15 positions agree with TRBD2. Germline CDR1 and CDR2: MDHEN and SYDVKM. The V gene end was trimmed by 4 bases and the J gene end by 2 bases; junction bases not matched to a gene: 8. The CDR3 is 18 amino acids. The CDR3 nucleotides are TGTGCCAGCAGTTCCAGCGGGACTAGCGGGAGGCTTCAAGAGACCCAGTACTTC. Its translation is CASSSSGTSGRLQETQYF.

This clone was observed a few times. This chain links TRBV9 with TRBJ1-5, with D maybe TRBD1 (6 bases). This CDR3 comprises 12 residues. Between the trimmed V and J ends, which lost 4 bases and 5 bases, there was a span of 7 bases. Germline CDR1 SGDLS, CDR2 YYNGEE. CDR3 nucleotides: TGTGCCAGCAGCCCAGGGGATCAGCCCCAGCATTTT. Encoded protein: CASSPGDQPQHF.

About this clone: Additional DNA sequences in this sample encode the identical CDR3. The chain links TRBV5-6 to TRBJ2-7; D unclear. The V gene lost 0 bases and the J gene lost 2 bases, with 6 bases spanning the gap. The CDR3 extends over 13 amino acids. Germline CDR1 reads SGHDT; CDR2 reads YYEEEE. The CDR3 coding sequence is TGTGCCAGCAGCTTGGCAGGTACCTACGAGCAGTACTTC. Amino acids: CASSLAGTYEQYF.

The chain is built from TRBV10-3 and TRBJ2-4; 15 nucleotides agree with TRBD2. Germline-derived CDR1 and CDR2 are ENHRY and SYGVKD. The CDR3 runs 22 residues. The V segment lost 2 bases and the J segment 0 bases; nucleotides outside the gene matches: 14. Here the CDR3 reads CAISEGRGLAGGQRLAKNIQYF. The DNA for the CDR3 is TGTGCCATCAGTGAGGGTCGGGGACTAGCGGGAGGCCAAAGACTAGCCAAAAACATTCAGTACTTC.